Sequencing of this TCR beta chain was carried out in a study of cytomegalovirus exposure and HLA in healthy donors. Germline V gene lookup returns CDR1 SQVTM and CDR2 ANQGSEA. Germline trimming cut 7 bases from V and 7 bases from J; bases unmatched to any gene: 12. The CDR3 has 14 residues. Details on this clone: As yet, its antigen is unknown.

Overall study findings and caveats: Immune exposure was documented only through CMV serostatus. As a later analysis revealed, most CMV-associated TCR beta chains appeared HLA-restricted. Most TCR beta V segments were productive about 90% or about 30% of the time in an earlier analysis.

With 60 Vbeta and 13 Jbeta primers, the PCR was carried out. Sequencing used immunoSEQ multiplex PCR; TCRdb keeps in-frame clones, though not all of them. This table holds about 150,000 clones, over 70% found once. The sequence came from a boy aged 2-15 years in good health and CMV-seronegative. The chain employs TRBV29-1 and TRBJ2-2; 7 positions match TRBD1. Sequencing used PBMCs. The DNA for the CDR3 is TGCAGCGGAAGGGACAGATTAAAAGACGGGGAGCTGTTTTTT. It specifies CSGRDRLKDGELFF.